A selection of T cell receptor beta chains follows, all from one sample in a study of blood T cell repertoires in COVID-19. TCRdb's table, derived via immunoSEQ multiplex PCR, lists solely in-frame clones and lacks some. The table lists roughly 190,000 clones, around 83% of them singletons. The sequenced material came from peripheral blood. The receptors derive from a woman in her thirties or forties with acute or convalescent COVID-19. CDR3s include the opening cysteine and the closing phenylalanine or tryptophan.

v_gene: TRBV24-1
j_gene: TRBJ2-5
CDR3aa: CATSDPTGFQETQYF

v_gene: TRBV4-1
j_gene: TRBJ2-1
CDR3aa: CASSPETSGTGGFDEQFF

v_gene: TRBV5-1
j_gene: TRBJ1-6
CDR3aa: CASSLKAGRNSPLHF

v_gene: TRBV6-1
j_gene: TRBJ1-1
CDR3aa: CASSEEGRGAFF

v_gene: TRBV7-9
j_gene: TRBJ1-2
CDR3aa: CASSRDSLNYGYTF

v_gene: TRBV30
j_gene: TRBJ1-4
CDR3aa: CAWRSQTAVNEKLFF

v_gene: TRBV28
j_gene: TRBJ2-5
CDR3aa: CASSEHSQETQYF

v_gene: TRBV5-1
j_gene: TRBJ1-6
CDR3aa: CASGSDSTNSPLHF

v_gene: TRBV19
j_gene: TRBJ1-4
CDR3aa: CASSLTGESEKLFF

v_gene: TRBV28
j_gene: TRBJ2-3
CDR3aa: CASSFVLAGGPDTQYF

v_gene: TRBV11-3
j_gene: TRBJ2-7
CDR3aa: CASSFRDRRRWQYF

v_gene: TRBV6-5
j_gene: TRBJ2-7
CDR3aa: CASIYREGYEQYF

v_gene: TRBV10-2
j_gene: TRBJ2-7
CDR3aa: CASSGLRVGYEQYF

v_gene: TRBV18
j_gene: TRBJ2-2
CDR3aa: CASSPPTTTGELFF

v_gene: TRBV5-4
j_gene: TRBJ2-1
CDR3aa: CASRSGLGGEQFF

v_gene: TRBV4-1
j_gene: TRBJ2-7
CDR3aa: CASSPTVTSGRHYEQYF

v_gene: TRBV15
j_gene: TRBJ2-7
CDR3aa: CATSREMSHHEQYF

v_gene: TRBV6-5
j_gene: TRBJ2-7
CDR3aa: CASIDTWRDLGEQYF

v_gene: TRBV13
j_gene: TRBJ2-7
CDR3aa: CASMIGQGSYEQYF